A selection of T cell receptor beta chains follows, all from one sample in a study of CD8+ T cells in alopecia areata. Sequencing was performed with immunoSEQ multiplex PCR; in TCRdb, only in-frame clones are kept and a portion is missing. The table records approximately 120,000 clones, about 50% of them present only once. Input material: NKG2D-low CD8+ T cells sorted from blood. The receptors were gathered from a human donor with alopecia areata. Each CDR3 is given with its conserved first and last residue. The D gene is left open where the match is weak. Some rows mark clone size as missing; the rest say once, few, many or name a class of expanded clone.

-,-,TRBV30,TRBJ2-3,CAWSRGVSTDTQYF,TGTGCCTGGAGTAGGGGGGTTAGCACAGATACGCAGTATTTT
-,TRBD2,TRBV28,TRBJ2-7,CASSSGRAVGRYEQYF,TGTGCCAGCAGCTCAGGGAGGGCCGTGGGACGTTACGAGCAGTACTTC
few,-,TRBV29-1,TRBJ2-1,CSVEDWAGAEDEQFF,TGCAGCGTTGAAGATTGGGCGGGCGCGGAGGATGAGCAGTTCTTC
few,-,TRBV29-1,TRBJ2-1,CSVELEWTVYNEQFF,TGCAGCGTTGAACTGGAATGGACAGTGTACAATGAGCAGTTCTTC
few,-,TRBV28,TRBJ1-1,CASSFGQGHTEAFF,TGTGCCAGCAGTTTTGGTCAGGGGCACACTGAAGCTTTCTTT
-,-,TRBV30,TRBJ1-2,CAWSVRLGLLNYGYTF,TGTGCCTGGAGTGTACGTTTGGGCCTTCTTAACTATGGCTACACCTTC
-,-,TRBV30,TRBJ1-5,CAWSVRDSHQPQHF,TGTGCCTGGAGTGTAAGGGACTCTCATCAGCCCCAGCATTTT
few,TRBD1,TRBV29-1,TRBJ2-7,CSVSPGTGGYEQYF,TGCAGCGTTTCCCCCGGGACAGGGGGCTACGAGCAGTACTTC
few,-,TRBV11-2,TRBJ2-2,CASIQLTGTGELFF,TGTGCCAGCATCCAACTAACAGGGACCGGGGAGCTGTTTTTT
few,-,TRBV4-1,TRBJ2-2,CASSHQGNGELFF,TGCGCCAGCAGCCATCAGGGGAACGGGGAGCTGTTTTTT
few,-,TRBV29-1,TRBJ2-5,CSVRRSDGTQQETQYF,TGCAGCGTTAGAAGATCCGACGGGACCCAACAAGAGACCCAGTACTTC
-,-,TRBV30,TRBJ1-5,CAWEGPNQPQHF,TGTGCCTGGGAGGGACCCAATCAGCCCCAGCATTTT
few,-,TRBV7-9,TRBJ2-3,CASREGGLTGTQYF,TGTGCCAGCAGGGAGGGGGGCCTGACAGGTACGCAGTATTTT
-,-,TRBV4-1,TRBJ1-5,CASSQEEASNQPQHF,TGCGCCAGCAGCCAAGAAGAGGCTAGCAATCAGCCCCAGCATTTT
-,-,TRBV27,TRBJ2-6,CASSLFGGASSGANVLTF,TGTGCCAGCAGTTTATTCGGCGGGGCGAGCTCTGGGGCCAACGTCCTGACTTTC
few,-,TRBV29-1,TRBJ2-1,CSVEQQVTEQFF,TGCAGCGTTGAACAACAGGTAACTGAGCAGTTCTTC
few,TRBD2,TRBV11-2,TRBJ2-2,CASSLGLAGSNTGELFF,TGTGCCAGCAGCTTAGGACTAGCGGGATCGAACACCGGGGAGCTGTTTTTT
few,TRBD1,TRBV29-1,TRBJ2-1,CSVEGDREGNEQFF,TGCAGCGTTGAGGGGGACAGGGAAGGCAATGAGCAGTTCTTC
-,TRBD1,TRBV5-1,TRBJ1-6,CASSSGQVTSEPLHF,TGCGCCAGCAGCTCAGGACAGGTTACTAGTGAACCCCTCCACTTT
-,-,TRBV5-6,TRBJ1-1,CASSLGEAEAFF,TGTGCCAGCAGCTTGGGTGAAGCCGAAGCTTTCTTT
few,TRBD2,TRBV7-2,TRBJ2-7,CASSLASGGTYEQYF,TGTGCCAGCAGCTTAGCTAGCGGGGGAACCTACGAGCAGTACTTC
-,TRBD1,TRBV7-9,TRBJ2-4,CASSSPGQGNIQYF,TGTGCCAGCAGCTCCCCGGGACAGGGTAACATTCAGTACTTC
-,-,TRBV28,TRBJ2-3,CASRPQGDTQYF,TGTGCCAGCAGACCACAGGGAGATACGCAGTATTTT
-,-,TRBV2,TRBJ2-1,CASRKRQGYEQFF,TGTGCCAGCAGAAAACGCCAGGGTTATGAGCAGTTCTTC
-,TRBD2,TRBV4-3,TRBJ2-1,CASSQAAGENYNEQFF,TGCGCCAGCAGCCAGGCAGCGGGAGAAAACTACAATGAGCAGTTCTTC
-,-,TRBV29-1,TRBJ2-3,CSVEGQITDTQYF,TGCAGCGTCGAAGGGCAAATCACAGATACGCAGTATTTT
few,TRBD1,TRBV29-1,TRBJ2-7,CSVWDRGRIYEQYF,TGCAGCGTTTGGGACAGGGGGCGAATATACGAGCAGTACTTC
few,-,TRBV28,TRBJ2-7,CASSLLQTGPYEQYF,TGTGCCAGCAGTCTCCTACAGACAGGTCCCTACGAGCAGTACTTC
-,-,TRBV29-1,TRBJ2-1,CSVERPEKEEHEQFF,TGCAGCGTTGAACGTCCGGAGAAGGAGGAGCATGAGCAGTTCTTC
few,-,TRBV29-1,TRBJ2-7,CSVELPESYEQYF,TGCAGCGTTGAATTGCCAGAGTCCTACGAGCAGTACTTC
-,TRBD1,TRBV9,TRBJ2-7,CASSATGASYEQYF,TGTGCCAGCAGCGCAACAGGGGCCTCCTACGAGCAGTACTTC
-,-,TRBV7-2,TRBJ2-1,CASSFSEEQFF,TGTGCCAGCAGCTTCTCTGAGGAGCAGTTCTTC
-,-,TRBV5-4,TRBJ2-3,CASSFRADTQYF,TGTGCCAGCAGCTTTCGGGCAGATACGCAGTATTTT
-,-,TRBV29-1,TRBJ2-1,CSVGGWERVGSYNEQFF,TGCAGCGTTGGAGGCTGGGAGAGGGTGGGCTCCTACAATGAGCAGTTCTTC
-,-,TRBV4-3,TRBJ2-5,CASSQAGRGTQYF,TGCGCCAGCAGCCAAGCAGGTCGGGGGACCCAGTACTTC
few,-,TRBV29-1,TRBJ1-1,CSAQGGNTEAFF,TGCAGCGCCCAGGGAGGAAACACTGAAGCTTTCTTT
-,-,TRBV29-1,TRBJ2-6,CSVEIRVLDSGANVLTF,TGCAGCGTTGAAATTAGGGTCTTGGACTCTGGGGCCAACGTCCTGACTTTC
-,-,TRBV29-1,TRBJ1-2,CSARDSYGYTF,TGCAGCGCAAGAGACTCATATGGCTACACCTTC
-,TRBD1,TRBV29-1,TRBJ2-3,CSVVGGSTDTQYF,TGCAGCGTTGTAGGGGGCTCCACAGATACGCAGTATTTT
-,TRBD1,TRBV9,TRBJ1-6,CASSAHQGGDSPLHF,TGTGCCAGCAGCGCCCATCAGGGGGGTGATTCACCCCTCCACTTT
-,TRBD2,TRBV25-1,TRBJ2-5,CASSDHSGRGETQYF,TGTGCCAGCAGTGACCATAGCGGGAGGGGAGAGACCCAGTACTTC
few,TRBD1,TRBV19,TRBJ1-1,CASRTGGTEAFF,TGTGCCAGTAGGACAGGGGGGACTGAAGCTTTCTTT
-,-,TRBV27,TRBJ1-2,CASSSEGYGYTF,TGTGCCAGCAGTTCGGAGGGGTATGGCTACACCTTC
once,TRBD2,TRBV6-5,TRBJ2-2,CASSYLSGRNTGELFF,TGTGCCAGCAGTTACTTAAGCGGGAGGAACACCGGGGAGCTGTTTTTT
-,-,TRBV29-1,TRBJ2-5,CSVYPRSGTGYSETQYF,TGCAGCGTGTACCCTCGTTCCGGGACCGGGTATTCGGAGACCCAGTACTTC
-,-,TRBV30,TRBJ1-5,CAWGQYSNQPQHF,TGTGCCTGGGGACAGTATAGCAATCAGCCCCAGCATTTT
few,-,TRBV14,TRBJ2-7,CASSPGGVSSYEQYF,TGTGCCAGCAGCCCAGGTGGGGTTTCCTCCTACGAGCAGTACTTC
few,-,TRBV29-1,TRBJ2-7,CSVAAEFSYEQYF,TGCAGCGTTGCGGCCGAATTCTCCTACGAGCAGTACTTC
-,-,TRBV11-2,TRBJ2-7,CASSAGLGRYEQYF,TGTGCCAGCAGCGCAGGGTTAGGGCGCTACGAGCAGTACTTC
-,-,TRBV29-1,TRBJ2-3,CSVGDTYTDTQYF,TGCAGCGTTGGGGACACCTACACAGATACGCAGTATTTT
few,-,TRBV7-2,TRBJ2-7,CAISRQGSEQYF,TGTGCCATAAGCCGCCAGGGTAGCGAGCAGTACTTC
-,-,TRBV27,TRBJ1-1,CASSLGRGNTEAFF,TGTGCCAGCAGTTTAGGCAGGGGGAACACTGAAGCTTTCTTT
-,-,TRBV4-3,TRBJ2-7,CASSQLDSPTYEQYF,TGCGCCAGCAGCCAACTGGACAGCCCCACCTACGAGCAGTACTTC
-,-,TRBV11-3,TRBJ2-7,CASSSRVLYEQYF,TGTGCCAGCAGCTCTCGTGTCCTCTACGAGCAGTACTTC
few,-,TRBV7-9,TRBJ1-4,CASSQGREKLFF,TGTGCCAGCAGCCAGGGCCGTGAAAAACTGTTTTTT